The entry below describes one TCR beta chain. The V and J ends lost 0 bases and 2 bases respectively, with 6 bases between them. CDR1 is SGHRS and CDR2 is YFSETQ in the germline V gene. CDR3 size: 14 residues. The PCR was carried out with 60 Vbeta primers and 13 Jbeta primers. The table came from immunoSEQ multiplex PCR; TCRdb's copy has only in-frame clones and leaves some out. The sample includes roughly 120,000 clones, roughly 72% seen only once; the top ten take around 4.3%. This record comes from a study of cytomegalovirus exposure and HLA in healthy donors. Specimen: PBMCs. This sequence originates from a middle-aged woman in good health and CMV-seropositive. The chain carries TRBV5-1 and TRBJ1-3; no clear D gene. The CDR3 loop reads CASSLDGAGNTIYF. The CDR3 bases are TGCGCCAGCAGCTTGGACGGGGCTGGAAACACCATATATTTT.